The T cell receptor (beta chain) described here comes from a study of shared clonotypes between healthy human individuals (dated by TCRdb to 2020 to 2021). About the study as a whole: The cohort included a few men and two women between 18 and 49 years of age. Libraries were prepared and TCR repertoires were sequenced by different laboratories using diverse techniques, in order to increase sequencing depth and limit assay-specific biases. Each donor's leukapheresis produced roughly between roughly 0.9 and 9 billion PBMCs. To estimate repertoire size and how much clonotypes are shared between individuals, the study performed deep sequencing of blood TCR repertoires from roughly five healthy adults. What the research found in general, with its limitations: Pairwise subsampling led to the expectation that sequencing depth would affect the degree of clonotype sharing among donors. The small number of donors limited the genetic and exposure-history diversity represented. Sampling was limited to blood, and TCR repertoires in tissue likely differ from TCR repertoires in blood.

From the cysteine through the phenylalanine, the CDR3 covers 14 amino acids. Only the CDR3 region is kept as DNA, spanning 42 bases read in frame from base 1. V is pared back by 2 bases and J by 2 bases, with 8 bases lying between the germline termini. The germline V gene provides CDR1 MNHEY and CDR2 SVGAGI. TCR CDR3 regions were amplified from genomic DNA by multiplex PCR using the deep immunoSEQ assay. Extracted genomic DNA from each cell subset was distributed evenly across all wells of several immunoSEQ 96-well plates, and each plate was treated as a replicate. For unsorted PBMC, around 290 ng of genomic DNA, equivalent to around 30,000 T cell genomes, went into each replicate PCR. Unsorted PBMC genomic DNA was sequenced across ten immunoSEQ deep assay plates. Purified libraries were measured with a Qubit 3.0 fluorometer, size-checked on a Bioanalyzer 2100, and measured again with the KAPA Library Quantification kit. Every immunoSEQ 96-well plate was sequenced on a dedicated single-read 150-cycle Illumina NextSeq 550 flow cell. The authors processed their data as follows. Because the immunoSEQ output included only junctional sequences and no quality scores, the filtering could not be the same as the filtering used for full-length reads. To assign V/J genes and CDR3, sequences were annotated using PyIR, a Python wrapper for IgBLAST v1.9, with IMGT germline references. Reads with weak V/J assignments (E-value above 1e-6), missing CDR3, stop codons, out-of-frame junctions, or ambiguous translated residues were removed. V3J clonotypes were defined as sequences sharing the same inferred V gene, J gene, and CDR3 amino acid sequence. Percentage overlap between repertoires was computed as shared unique clonotypes divided by the size of the smaller repertoire. Richness of each repertoire was evaluated using RTK rarefaction, the Chao1 estimator, and Recon v2.1 estimates of unobserved clonotypes. The table comes from immuneACCESS by way of TCRdb, which keeps in-frame sequences with V and J called. Part of the clones is missing from these tables; in studies checked, under half for an unresolved V gene and the rest for unknown reasons. The DNA was the basis for D and trimming; V, J and clone size are from that table. The sample table holds about 490,000 clones, of which roughly 85% were seen once. Of the sample, over 9.5% falls within the top ten clones.

The donors were healthy, HIV-negative adults who had no recently reported acute infections or vaccinations. Every donor was a Caucasian adult living in Nashville, Tennessee, USA. For unsorted samples, 90 million to 95 million PBMCs were counted, and genomic DNA was extracted using the QIAamp DNA Blood Mini kit. Blood was obtained by leukapheresis, after which PBMCs were separated by Ficoll-Histopaque density gradient centrifugation and cryopreserved in liquid nitrogen vapor phase. As to this clone: Its antigen is currently not known. The input lacks base qualities; no much larger clone sits a single base away.

The rearrangement combines TRBV6-5 with TRBJ2-3; TRBD2 could be the D gene, as 5 bases match. Sequenced input: PBMCs. This TCR was recovered from a woman aged 35 to 49 in good health. Some clones in this sample may be carry-over from other donors' samples. The CDR3 reads CASSYRGYTDTQYF. The nucleotides are TGTGCCAGCAGTTACCGAGGGTACACAGATACGCAGTATTTT.